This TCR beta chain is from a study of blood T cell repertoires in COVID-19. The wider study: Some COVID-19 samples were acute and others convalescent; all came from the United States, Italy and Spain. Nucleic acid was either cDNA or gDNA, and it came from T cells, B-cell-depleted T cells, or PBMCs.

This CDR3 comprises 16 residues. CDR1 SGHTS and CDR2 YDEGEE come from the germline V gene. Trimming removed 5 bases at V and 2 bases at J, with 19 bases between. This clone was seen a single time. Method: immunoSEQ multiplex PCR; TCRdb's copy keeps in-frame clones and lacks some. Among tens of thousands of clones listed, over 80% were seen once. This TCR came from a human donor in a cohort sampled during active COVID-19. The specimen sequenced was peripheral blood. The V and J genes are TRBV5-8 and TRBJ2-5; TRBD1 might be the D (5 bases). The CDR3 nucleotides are TGTGCCAGCAGAGCCACAGGAAGGGGAACTCAAGAGACCCAGTACTTC. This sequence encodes CASRATGRGTQETQYF.